The rows below give T cell receptor beta chains drawn from one sample of a study of cytomegalovirus exposure and HLA in healthy donors. Profiled with immunoSEQ multiplex PCR; TCRdb holds only in-frame clones, not every one. The sample totals around 110,000 clones; its top ten clones hold approximately 6.8%. Sequenced input: PBMCs. Receptor source: a man aged 40-55 years in good health and CMV-seropositive. Both conserved end residues are part of each CDR3. Each record gives: J gene, D gene, V gene, CDR3 DNA, CDR3 protein. The D gene is left open where the match is weak.

>TRBJ2-1|TRBD1|TRBV9
TGTGCCAGCAGCGTAGGATACAGGGGCCGGGAGCAGTTCTTC
CASSVGYRGREQFF
>TRBJ2-3|TRBD2|TRBV7-3
TGTGCCAGCAGACCCGGGACTAGCGGGACTTTCACAGATACGCAGTATTTT
CASRPGTSGTFTDTQYF
>TRBJ2-5|TRBD2|TRBV5-1
TGCGCCAGCAGCTGGGGACTAGTCTTAGGAGAGACCCAGTACTTC
CASSWGLVLGETQYF
>TRBJ2-1|NA|TRBV15
TGTGCCACCAGCAAAGATCGCTCCTACAATGAGCAGTTCTTC
CATSKDRSYNEQFF
>TRBJ2-5|TRBD2|TRBV2
TGTGCCAGCAGTGGGACTAGCGGCGGGATGCGGTACTTC
CASSGTSGGMRYF
>TRBJ1-2|NA|TRBV28
TGTGCCAGCAGTTTGGTAGGGGCAAGGGGCTACACCTTC
CASSLVGARGYTF
>TRBJ2-2|TRBD1|TRBV29-1
TGCAGCGTTGAAGCACAGGGGCGAGGCACCGGGGAGCTGTTTTTT
CSVEAQGRGTGELFF
>TRBJ1-4|NA|TRBV5-1
TGCGCCAGCAGCAAAGGACTAACTAATGAAAAACTGTTTTTT
CASSKGLTNEKLFF
>TRBJ1-2|TRBD1|TRBV5-4
TGTGCCAGCAGCTCGGGACAGGGGAGACATGGCTACACCTTC
CASSSGQGRHGYTF
>TRBJ2-1|NA|TRBV27
TGTGCCAGCAGTTCAGGGTACAATGAGCAGTTCTTC
CASSSGYNEQFF
>TRBJ2-1|TRBD2|TRBV27
TGTGCCAGCAGTAACTCGGGAGGGCCTGGTGAGCAGTTCTTC
CASSNSGGPGEQFF
>TRBJ2-7|NA|TRBV28
TGTGCCAGCAGGACTGGACAGACCCGTAATACCGAGCAGTACTTC
CASRTGQTRNTEQYF
>TRBJ1-2|TRBD1|TRBV27
TGTGCCAGCAGTTCCCCTCGACAGGGGGCCTATGGCTACACCTTC
CASSSPRQGAYGYTF
>TRBJ2-5|TRBD2|TRBV7-9
TGTGCCAGCAGCCACTCCAGGACTAGCGGGGAGACCCAGTACTTC
CASSHSRTSGETQYF
>TRBJ1-3|NA|TRBV29-1
TGCAGCGTCTTCCTAGCTTCTTATGGAAACACCATATATTTT
CSVFLASYGNTIYF
>TRBJ1-2|NA|TRBV7-2
TGTGCCAGCAGCTTAGTAGATAGGGGTAACTATGGCTACACCTTC
CASSLVDRGNYGYTF
>TRBJ2-3|NA|TRBV28
TGTGCCAGCAGTCCCTACGTAGCCCTTAGCACAGATACGCAGTATTTT
CASSPYVALSTDTQYF
>TRBJ2-5|NA|TRBV6-5
TGTGCCAGCAGTTTGGGGGGACCCATGGAGACCCAGTACTTC
CASSLGGPMETQYF
>TRBJ2-3|NA|TRBV6-5
TGTGCCAGCAGTGTCTTTACAGGCGCAGATACGCAGTATTTT
CASSVFTGADTQYF
>TRBJ2-2|NA|TRBV7-9
TGTGCCAGCAGCTTCCCCTCCTTAGAGGGTTATAGCACCGGGGAGCTGTTTTTT
CASSFPSLEGYSTGELFF